Listed below are T cell receptor beta chains from one sample, sequenced in a study of T-cell reconstitution after alpha-beta-depleted transplantation in children. TCRdb used MiXCR to reprocess the PCR reads, holding one entry per CDR3 protein. The sample consists of more than 450,000 distinct CDR3 sequences, about 18% of them appearing once. The material sequenced was PBMCs from the stem cell graft donor, taken from the stem cell graft. The receptors were sampled from a human donor who donated a stem cell graft to a child with acute lymphoblastic leukemia. Each CDR3 is given with its conserved first and last residue. A D gene is named only where the DNA matches it firmly. Rows give clone size only sometimes, using once, few, many, or a class for an expanded clone.

D gene: TRBD2
V gene: TRBV5-1
J gene: TRBJ2-1
clone size: many
CDR3 DNA: TGCGCCAGCAGCTTTCAAGGCCTAGCGGGAGTCTACAATGAGCAGTTCTTC
CDR3 protein: CASSFQGLAGVYNEQFF

D gene: TRBD2
V gene: TRBV5-6
J gene: TRBJ2-1
clone size: few
CDR3 DNA: TGTGCCAGCAGCTCCCTAGCGGGAAGGCGCAATGAGCAGTTCTTC
CDR3 protein: CASSSLAGRRNEQFF

D gene: TRBD2
V gene: TRBV7-8
J gene: TRBJ2-2
clone size: few
CDR3 DNA: TGTGCCAGCAGCTTAAGAGTCCGGACTAGCACCGGGGAGCTGTTTTTT
CDR3 protein: CASSLRVRTSTGELFF

D gene: TRBD1
V gene: TRBV5-1
J gene: TRBJ1-2
clone size: -
CDR3 DNA: TGCGCCAGCAGTGTGGACAGGGTTGATGGCTACACCTTC
CDR3 protein: CASSVDRVDGYTF

D gene: -
V gene: TRBV15
J gene: TRBJ1-3
clone size: few
CDR3 DNA: TGTGCCACCAGCAGCGGAGGAAAGACTGGAAACACCATATATTTT
CDR3 protein: CATSSGGKTGNTIYF

D gene: -
V gene: TRBV6-5
J gene: TRBJ2-5
clone size: few
CDR3 DNA: TGTGCCAGCAGTTACGGGGTTTTGGACGGGAGCGGAGAGACCCAGTACTTC
CDR3 protein: CASSYGVLDGSGETQYF

D gene: -
V gene: TRBV12-3/TRBV12-4
J gene: TRBJ2-3
clone size: many
CDR3 DNA: TGTGCCAGCAGTTTTGGGCTAACTAGCACAACAGATACGCAGTATTTT
CDR3 protein: CASSFGLTSTTDTQYF

D gene: -
V gene: TRBV7-8
J gene: TRBJ2-7
clone size: few
CDR3 DNA: TGTGCCAGCAGCTCGAGCAGGGCAGGGGACTCACCTCCGGAATCCCCCTACGAGCAGTACTTC
CDR3 protein: CASSSSRAGDSPPESPYEQYF

D gene: -
V gene: TRBV1
J gene: TRBJ2-5
clone size: -
CDR3 DNA: TGCACCAGCAGCCCCCTAGCGGGAGAACCGCAGGAGACCCAGTACTTC
CDR3 protein: CTSSPLAGEPQETQYF

D gene: -
V gene: TRBV5-1
J gene: TRBJ2-7
clone size: few
CDR3 DNA: TGCGCCAGCAGCTTGGCCGGGACGAAACCCTACGAGCAGTACTTC
CDR3 protein: CASSLAGTKPYEQYF

D gene: -
V gene: TRBV7-9
J gene: TRBJ1-1
clone size: -
CDR3 DNA: TGTGCCAGCAGCTTCCAGGGGACGAACACTGAAGCTTTCTTT
CDR3 protein: CASSFQGTNTEAFF

D gene: TRBD2
V gene: TRBV5-6
J gene: TRBJ2-1
clone size: few
CDR3 DNA: TGTGCCAGCAGCTTGCGAACTAGCGGATCCAATGAGCAGTTCTTC
CDR3 protein: CASSLRTSGSNEQFF

D gene: -
V gene: TRBV18
J gene: TRBJ2-7
clone size: -
CDR3 DNA: TGTGCCAGCTCGCCCCTGACAGGTCTGTACGAGCAGTACTTC
CDR3 protein: CASSPLTGLYEQYF

D gene: -
V gene: TRBV20-1
J gene: TRBJ2-3
clone size: -
CDR3 DNA: TGCAGTGCTAGAGGCGGGACAGAAGTCACGCAGTATTTT
CDR3 protein: CSARGGTEVTQYF

D gene: -
V gene: TRBV6-2/TRBV6-3
J gene: TRBJ1-1
clone size: -
CDR3 DNA: TGTGCCAGCAGCACCTGGAAGGTGAAGACTGAAGCTTTCTTT
CDR3 protein: CASSTWKVKTEAFF

D gene: -
V gene: TRBV29-1
J gene: TRBJ2-7
clone size: -
CDR3 DNA: TGCAGCGTTGAAACGCTGGAGAGGTACGAGCAGTACTTC
CDR3 protein: CSVETLERYEQYF

D gene: -
V gene: TRBV6-5
J gene: TRBJ1-6
clone size: -
CDR3 DNA: TGTGCCAGCAGTTATCCGCCGGACGGTGGAAATTCACCCCTCCACTTT
CDR3 protein: CASSYPPDGGNSPLHF

D gene: -
V gene: TRBV27
J gene: TRBJ2-6
clone size: -
CDR3 DNA: TGTGCCAGCAGTGCTTTTTCGCGGCCCTACTCTGGGGCCAACGTCCTGACTTTC
CDR3 protein: CASSAFSRPYSGANVLTF

D gene: -
V gene: TRBV29-1
J gene: TRBJ2-1
clone size: -
CDR3 DNA: TGCAGCGTTGTAGGGACGGGCCCTCTAGGTGAGCAGTTCTTC
CDR3 protein: CSVVGTGPLGEQFF

D gene: -
V gene: TRBV29-1
J gene: TRBJ2-5
clone size: few
CDR3 DNA: TGCAGCGTTGGGGGTGGCGAGACCCAGTACTTC
CDR3 protein: CSVGGGETQYF

D gene: -
V gene: TRBV4-1
J gene: TRBJ2-6
clone size: -
CDR3 DNA: TGCGCCAGCAGCCCCTCGACGGCTGGGGCCAACGTCCTGACTTTC
CDR3 protein: CASSPSTAGANVLTF

D gene: -
V gene: TRBV29-1
J gene: TRBJ1-5
clone size: -
CDR3 DNA: TGCAGCGCCCTAGATTCAAGGGGCAATCAGCCCCAGCATTTT
CDR3 protein: CSALDSRGNQPQHF

D gene: TRBD2
V gene: TRBV5-1
J gene: TRBJ2-1
clone size: -
CDR3 DNA: TGCGCCAGCAGCCTGCCTAGCGGCGATGAGCAGTTCTTC
CDR3 protein: CASSLPSGDEQFF

D gene: -
V gene: TRBV5-1
J gene: TRBJ1-4
clone size: few
CDR3 DNA: TGCGCCAGCAGCTTGGCGGTTGAATCTGAAAAACTGTTTTTT
CDR3 protein: CASSLAVESEKLFF

D gene: -
V gene: TRBV20-1
J gene: TRBJ2-4
clone size: -
CDR3 DNA: TGCAGTGCTAGGTTTGGCGGAGCCAAAAACATTCAGTACTTC
CDR3 protein: CSARFGGAKNIQYF

D gene: TRBD1
V gene: TRBV12-3/TRBV12-4
J gene: TRBJ1-2
clone size: -
CDR3 DNA: TGTGCCAGCAGTCAATGGACAGGGGACGCTGGCTACACCTTC
CDR3 protein: CASSQWTGDAGYTF

D gene: -
V gene: TRBV7-9
J gene: TRBJ1-6
clone size: few
CDR3 DNA: TGTGCCAGCAGCTTAGCAGCCTATAATTCACCCCTCCACTTT
CDR3 protein: CASSLAAYNSPLHF

D gene: -
V gene: TRBV9
J gene: TRBJ2-3
clone size: many
CDR3 DNA: TGTGCCAGCAGCGTAGACTGGAGGGGGAGACCAGATACGCAGTATTTT
CDR3 protein: CASSVDWRGRPDTQYF

D gene: -
V gene: TRBV28
J gene: TRBJ2-1
clone size: -
CDR3 DNA: TGTGCCAGCGGAAAAATACAGGTGATCGATGAGCAGTTCTTC
CDR3 protein: CASGKIQVIDEQFF

D gene: TRBD2
V gene: TRBV20-1
J gene: TRBJ2-3
clone size: -
CDR3 DNA: TGCAGTGCTTGCTACCCGGGACTAGCGGGAGGGCCAGGAGATACGCAGTATTTT
CDR3 protein: CSACYPGLAGGPGDTQYF

D gene: -
V gene: TRBV30
J gene: TRBJ1-3
clone size: -
CDR3 DNA: TGTGCCTGGAGTTCAACAGGGTTCGGGAACACCATATATTTT
CDR3 protein: CAWSSTGFGNTIYF

D gene: -
V gene: TRBV11-3
J gene: TRBJ2-3
clone size: few
CDR3 DNA: TGTGCCACCAAAGAGCTTTCTTGCACAGATACGCAGTATTTT
CDR3 protein: CATKELSCTDTQYF